These 12 T cell receptor beta chains originate from one sample sequenced in a study of shared clonotypes between healthy human individuals. The assay was immunoSEQ multiplex PCR, and TCRdb's table has in-frame clones only and misses some. The data show millions of clones, roughly 93% seen once. Material for sequencing was naive CD4+ T cells from PBMCs. Subset of the sample: CD45RA+ positively selected. These receptors were taken from a man younger than 30 in good health. Some clones in this sample may be carry-over from other donors' samples.

This clone was found once. The rearrangement uses TRBV4-3 and TRBJ1-3; D not resolved. V was clipped by 4 bases and J by 2 bases, with 12 bases between them. Germline V lookup: CDR1 LGHNA, CDR2 YSLEER. This CDR3 has 15 residues. The CDR3 DNA reads as TGCGCCAGCAGCCTCGCAGACGGTACTGGAAACACCATATATTTT. It translates to CASSLADGTGNTIYF.

The chain employs TRBV27 and TRBJ2-7; TRBD1 agrees at 10 bases. CDR3 size: 15 residues. J gave up 1 base and V 6 bases, and 6 bases lay outside the gene matches. Germline lookup yields CDR1 MNHEY and CDR2 SMNVEV (reference sequence). DNA of the CDR3: TGTGCCAGCAGCCGAGACAGGGGGCCTTCCTACGAGCAGTACTTC. Translated, it gives CASSRDRGPSYEQYF.

The rearrangement uses TRBV11-2 and TRBJ2-3; D is tentatively TRBD1 or TRBD2 (5 bases each). V was shortened by 1 base and J by 8 bases, with 10 bases between the two germline ends. Germline loops: CDR1 SGHAT, CDR2 FQNNGV. The CDR3 sequence is 13 residues long. CDR3 in DNA: TGTGCCAGCAGCTTAGGCTCCGGGACTACGCAGTATTTT. It is translated as CASSLGSGTTQYF.

The table lists this clone with a count of one. The chain links TRBV10-1 to TRBJ1-1; the match to TRBD1 covers 7 bases. The germline CDR1 and CDR2 sequences are WNHNN and SYGVQD (reference sequence). V gave up 2 bases and J gave up 6 bases; unmatched junction bases: 6. The CDR3 runs to 14 residues. CDR3: CASSEIRQGAEAFF. CDR3 nucleotide sequence: TGCGCCAGCAGTGAGATTAGGCAGGGGGCTGAAGCTTTCTTT.

The chain joins TRBV5-1 to TRBJ2-1, with 7 nucleotides matching TRBD1. The CDR3 extends over 16 amino acids. Germline V CDR1 and CDR2: SGHRS, YFSETQ. With V trimmed by 4 bases and J by 0 bases, 7 bases remained unmatched. CDR3 nucleotide sequence: TGCGCCAGCAGCACCGGACAGGCCGGCTCCTACAATGAGCAGTTCTTC. Its translation: CASSTGQAGSYNEQFF. Full variable domain (outside the CDR3, taken from reference TRBV5-1 and TRBJ2-1): KAGVTQTPRYLIKTRGQQVTLSCSPISGHRSVSWYQQTPGQGLQFLFEYFSETQRNKGNFPGRFSGRQFSNSRSEMNVSTLELGDSALYLCASSTGQAGSYNEQFFGPGTRLTVL.

V and J are TRBV27 and TRBJ2-5, with a possible D match to TRBD2 (5 bases). The DNA end is more similar to TRBJ2-7, so the J call may be wrong. The germline V gene has CDR1 MNHEY and CDR2 SMNVEV (reference sequence). CDR3 length: 13 amino acids. The CDR3 loop is CASSLGGRYEQYF. DNA for the CDR3: TGTGCCAGCAGTTTAGGAGGTCGCTACGAGCAGTACTTC.

J is TRBJ2-7 and V is TRBV6-6, with 7 nucleotides matching TRBD2. Germline-derived CDR1 and CDR2 are MNHNY and SVGAGI (reference sequence). The length of the CDR3 is 14 residues. V lost 1 base and J lost 3; bases outside the gene matches: 3. CDR3 sequence reads: CASSYFPSGYEQYF. The CDR3 DNA is TGTGCCAGCAGTTACTTTCCTAGCGGCTACGAGCAGTACTTC.

The chain recombines TRBV7-3 with TRBJ2-5; D is perhaps TRBD2 (6 bases). Per germline, CDR1 SGHTA and CDR2 FQGTGA. Trimming removed 2 bases from V and 4 bases from J, with 17 bases in between. This CDR3 comprises 16 residues. The CDR3 spells CASSLWGRQGGETQYF. The CDR3 coding sequence is TGTGCCAGCAGCTTATGGGGGAGGCAGGGAGGAGAGACCCAGTACTTC.

The chain links TRBV27 to TRBJ1-5; D uncertain. V was trimmed by 1 base and J by 4 bases, leaving 14 bases between them. Germline V gives CDR1 MNHEY, CDR2 SMNVEV (reference sequence). The CDR3 covers 16 residues. CDR3 bases: TGTGCCAGCAGTTTATTCGGCCTCGGGTTTAATCAGCCCCAGCATTTT. It codes for CASSLFGLGFNQPQHF.

The chain links TRBV9 to TRBJ2-1, with D possibly being TRBD2 (5 bases). V gave up 3 bases and J gave up 4 bases, with 14 bases separating them. Per germline, CDR1 SGDLS and CDR2 YYNGEE. The CDR3 loop spans 15 amino acids. The CDR3 nucleotides are TGTGCCAGCAGCGGCGAGGGAGCGTCGTACAATGAGCAGTTCTTC. Translated, it gives CASSGEGASYNEQFF.

The rearrangement links TRBV7-3 to TRBJ1-1; tentative D call: TRBD1 (6 bases). The CDR3 runs to 13 residues. Germline loops: CDR1 SGHTA, CDR2 FQGTGA. V lost 0 bases, J lost 10 bases, and 12 bases lay in between. CDR3: CASSLTGGGSAFF. CDR3 bases: TGTGCCAGCAGCTTAACAGGAGGGGGTTCAGCTTTCTTT. The whole variable domain, filled in from reference TRBV7-3 and TRBJ1-1, reads GAGVSQTPSNKVTEKGKYVELRCDPISGHTALYWYRQSLGQGPEFLIYFQGTGAADDSGLPNDRFFAVRPEGSVSTLKIQRTERGDSAVYLCASSLTGGGSAFFGQGTRLTVV.

The rearrangement uses TRBV9 and TRBJ2-2, with D maybe TRBD2 (5 bases). Between the trimmed V and J ends, which lost 8 bases and 1 base, there was a span of 12 bases. Germline loops: CDR1 SGDLS, CDR2 YYNGEE. The CDR3 consists of 14 residues. The CDR3 here is CASSADLNTGELFF. Here the CDR3 DNA reads TGTGCCAGTTCAGCGGACCTGAACACCGGGGAGCTGTTTTTT.